Listed below are T cell receptor beta chains from one sample, sequenced in a study of blood T cell repertoires in COVID-19. Measured with immunoSEQ multiplex PCR; TCRdb has only the in-frame clones, and not every one. The sample has roughly 86,000 clones, 90% to 95% seen once. The specimen sequenced was peripheral blood. The source is a woman aged 50 to 60 in a cohort sampled during active COVID-19. Both conserved end residues are part of each CDR3. D genes are given only for firm matches. The size of a clone is reported for some rows only, either as once, few or many, or as a class for expanded clones.

TRBD2 TRBJ2-1 TRBV18 NA TGTGCCAGCTCACCTTTGGTAGCGGGAGTAAGGTACAATGAGCAGTTCTTC CASSPLVAGVRYNEQFF
NA TRBJ1-5 TRBV19 NA TGTGCCAGTAGTATATCGAGGGTGGGCAATCAGCCCCAGCATTTT CASSISRVGNQPQHF
NA TRBJ2-7 TRBV10-3 NA TGTGCCATCAGTGATGACACCTCCTACGAGCAGTACTTC CAISDDTSYEQYF
TRBD2 TRBJ2-5 TRBV18 NA TGTGCCAGCTCACGCAACTCCGGACTAGCGGATGAAGAGACCCAGTACTTC CASSRNSGLADEETQYF
NA TRBJ2-7 TRBV11-2 once TGTGCCAGCAGCTTAGATTGGTATGACAGTAGGTACGAGCAGTACTTC CASSLDWYDSRYEQYF
NA TRBJ2-7 TRBV19 NA TGTGCCAGTAGTGGACAACAGGGAAACGAGCAGTACTTC CASSGQQGNEQYF
TRBD2 TRBJ2-7 TRBV28 NA TGTGCCAGCACGAGCGGGAGTGATCCCTACGAGCAGTACTTC CASTSGSDPYEQYF
NA TRBJ1-1 TRBV5-1 NA TGCGCCAGCAGCTTATACGACGGCGAAGGGGGCACTGAAGCTTTCTTT CASSLYDGEGGTEAFF
TRBD1 TRBJ1-5 TRBV5-5 NA TGTGCCAGCAGCTTGGGACAGGGGGTACAGCCCCAGCATTTT CASSLGQGVQPQHF
NA TRBJ2-4 TRBV18 NA TGTGCCAGCTCCCCCACTGGCGGGTATAACATTCAGTACTTC CASSPTGGYNIQYF
TRBD2 TRBJ2-7 TRBV27 NA TGTGCCAGCAGTTTCGCGGGGGATAAAGGGGAGCAGTACTTC CASSFAGDKGEQYF
TRBD1 TRBJ2-3 TRBV7-8 NA TGTGCCAGCAGCGGCGCAGGGGGCATAGATACGCAGTATTTT CASSGAGGIDTQYF
TRBD2 TRBJ2-3 TRBV5-4 NA TGTGCCAGCAGCTTAAAAGCGGGGGGCACAGATACGCAGTATTTT CASSLKAGGTDTQYF
NA TRBJ2-7 TRBV6-1 NA TGTGCCAGCAGTGAAACGGGGGACCCCTCCTACGAGCAGTACTTC CASSETGDPSYEQYF
NA TRBJ2-7 TRBV23-1 NA TGCGCCAGCAGTCAGCAACAGGGAGAGTCCTACGAGCAGTACTTC CASSQQQGESYEQYF
TRBD1 TRBJ1-4 TRBV4-1 NA TGCGCCAGCAGCCAAATAAGGGGGCAGGCTAATGAAAAACTGTTTTTT CASSQIRGQANEKLFF